What follows is one TCR beta chain and its context. As yet, its antigen is unknown. This entry comes from a study of CD8+ T cells in alopecia areata. Study outcomes and limitations: Mice gave a clearer picture of TCR sharing than patients did, possibly for HLA-related reasons. Scalp sample sequencing also detects resident alphabeta T cells of normal skin. Normal scalp had lower clonality than lesional scalp, with alopecia totalis/universalis lesions showing this most strongly.

Germline assignment: CDR1 SEHNR and CDR2 FQNEAQ (reference sequence). This CDR3 is 14 amino acids long. V gave up 5 bases and J gave up 5 bases; unmatched junction bases: 6. cDNA serving as the sequencing template came from extracted, reverse transcribed RNA. Generated by immunoSEQ multiplex PCR, the TCRdb table keeps only in-frame clones and is missing some. The profile covers some 200,000 clones, with about 56% appearing a single time and under 5% taken by the ten largest. The chain combines TRBV7-9 with TRBJ1-5; 7 positions agree with TRBD1. The sequence was collected from a human donor in good health. The sequencing sample was made of CD8+ T cells sorted from blood. CDR3 in amino acids: CASSPGTEYQPQHF. Written as DNA, the CDR3 is TGTGCCAGCAGCCCCGGGACAGAATATCAGCCCCAGCATTTT.